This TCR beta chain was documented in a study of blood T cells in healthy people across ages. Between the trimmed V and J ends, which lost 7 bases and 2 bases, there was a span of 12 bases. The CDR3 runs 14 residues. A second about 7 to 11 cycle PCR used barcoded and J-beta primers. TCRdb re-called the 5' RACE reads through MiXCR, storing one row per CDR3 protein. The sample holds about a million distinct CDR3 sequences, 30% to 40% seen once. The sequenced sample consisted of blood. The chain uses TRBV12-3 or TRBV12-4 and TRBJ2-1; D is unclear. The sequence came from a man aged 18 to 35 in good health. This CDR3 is CASTITTAYNEQFF. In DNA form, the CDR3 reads TGTGCCAGCACCATCACGACTGCCTACAATGAGCAGTTCTTC.